The 29 T cell receptor beta chains below come from one sample, sequenced in a study of cytomegalovirus exposure and HLA in healthy donors. This PCR relied on a set of 60 Vbeta primers and 13 Jbeta primers. Produced via immunoSEQ multiplex PCR; TCRdb's table is partial and in-frame only. The repertoire consists of some 65,000 clones, with approximately 60% occurring once and the leading ten covering approximately 3%. Input material: PBMCs. These TCRs come from a man aged 30-40 years in good health and CMV-seronegative.

This rearrangement joins TRBV5-1 to TRBJ2-1; D might be TRBD2 (6 bases). There are 15 residues in the CDR3. Germline-derived CDR1 and CDR2 are SGHRS and YFSETQ. V was cut by 0 bases and J by 4 bases, with 11 bases left in between. Written as DNA, the CDR3 is TGCGCCAGCAGCTTGGGGACTACCTCTTACAATGAGCAGTTCTTC. This sequence encodes CASSLGTTSYNEQFF.

This CDR3 reads CASRRGPEFGYGYTF. In DNA, the CDR3 is TGTGCCAGCAGGAGGGGGCCGGAGTTCGGCTATGGCTACACCTTC. The chain is built from TRBV7-2 and TRBJ1-2; 7 bases map to TRBD1. V was clipped by 6 bases and J by 4 bases; unmatched bases: 11. This CDR3 is built from 15 residues. Germline CDR1 reads SGHTA; CDR2 reads FQGNSA.

This clone was seen only a few times. The V gene is TRBV6-1, the J gene TRBJ2-3, with 7 positions matching TRBD2. The V segment lost 7 bases and the J segment 0 bases; nucleotides outside the gene matches: 7. The CDR3 length is 15 residues. Germline-derived CDR1 and CDR2 are MNHNS and SASEGT. The CDR3 region has the DNA TGTGCCAGCATCATCCTAGCGGCTAGCACAGATACGCAGTATTTT. Encoded protein: CASIILAASTDTQYF.

This clone was detected only once. The CDR3 sequence is CATNAGTGGTEAFF. CDR3 sequence (DNA): TGTGCCACAAATGCCGGGACAGGGGGCACTGAAGCTTTCTTT. V is TRBV10-3 and J is TRBJ1-1; 11 bases align to TRBD1. CDR1 is ENHRY, CDR2 SYGVKD, per germline. The length of the CDR3 is 14 residues. J gave up 4 bases and V 10 bases, and 8 bases lay outside the gene matches.

This clone was observed a handful of times. The chain combines TRBV19 with TRBJ2-7; tentatively, D is TRBD1 (5 bases). The V gene lost 3 bases and the J gene lost 4 bases, with 13 bases spanning the gap. CDR1 is LNHDA and CDR2 is SQIVND in the germline V gene (reference sequence). The CDR3 is 14 residues long. CDR3 amino acids: CASSIRVGSYEQYF. The CDR3 nucleotides are TGTGCCAGTAGTATCAGGGTGGGCTCGTACGAGCAGTACTTC.

The chain employs TRBV7-2 and TRBJ1-3; possible D gene TRBD1, 5 bases. The V and J ends lost 5 bases and 4 bases respectively, with 27 bases between them. CDR1 and CDR2 from the germline V gene are SGHTA and FQGNSA. The CDR3 spans 19 residues. CDR3 nucleotide sequence: TGTGCCAGCAGCCTCACCCCACGGAGGGACGGCAGGACCGGAAACACCATATATTTT. Amino acid sequence: CASSLTPRRDGRTGNTIYF.

This rearrangement joins TRBV14 to TRBJ2-7, with a tentative D call TRBD1 (6 bases). Germline V lookup: CDR1 SGHDN, CDR2 FVKESK. This CDR3 is 13 amino acids long. V gave up 3 bases and J gave up 7 bases, with 13 bases separating them. Here the CDR3 reads CASSHPQGLEQYF. CDR3 bases: TGTGCCAGCAGCCATCCACAGGGTCTTGAGCAGTACTTC.

CDR3 coding DNA: TGTGCCAGCAGTTACTCGACAGGATTATACGAGCAGTACTTC. Residues: CASSYSTGLYEQYF. V is TRBV6-5 and J is TRBJ2-7, with a weak D call TRBD1 (6 bases). Between the trimmed V and J ends, which lost 0 bases and 4 bases, there was a span of 10 bases. The CDR3 runs to 14 residues. Germline V gene sequence: CDR1 MNHEY, CDR2 SVGAGI.

This clone was observed a handful of times. This sequence joins TRBV5-1 and TRBJ2-2; D remains unclear. Germline V lookup: CDR1 SGHRS, CDR2 YFSETQ. Trimming pared 9 bases from V and 7 bases from J, leaving 16 bases between. The CDR3 consists of 13 residues. CDR3 loop: CATTPSMYGELFF. In nucleotides, the CDR3 is TGCGCCACCACACCCAGTATGTACGGGGAGCTGTTTTTT.

Of note for this clone: One end of the junction fails to match germline, which may point to a read error. The identical CDR3 is also encoded by other nucleotide sequences in the sample. V is TRBV30 and J is TRBJ1-2, with D possibly matching TRBD1 (6 bases). CDR1 and CDR2 from the germline V gene are GTSNPN and SVGIG (reference sequence). The CDR3 is made up of 13 amino acids. For the CDR3, the DNA is TGTGCCTGGAGTGCGGACAGTGACTACGGCTACACCTTC. Protein: CAWSADSDYGYTF. The whole variable domain, filled in from reference TRBV30 and TRBJ1-2, reads SQTIHQWPATLVQPVGSPLSLECTVEGTSNPNLYWYRQAAGRGLQLLFYSVGIGQISSEVPQNLSASRPQDRQFILSSKKLLLSDSGFYLCAWSADSDYGYTFGSGTRLTVV.

The rearrangement uses TRBV6-8 and TRBJ2-3; D remains unclear. Germline V gene data show CDR1 as MNHGY and CDR2 as SAAAGT. The CDR3 is made up of 12 amino acids. Trimming stripped 9 bases from V and 4 bases from J, with 11 bases between. The CDR3 bases are TGTGCCAGACTTGATCGCCCAGATACGCAGTATTTT. Protein product: CARLDRPDTQYF.

This chain joins TRBV10-3 and TRBJ2-5; 9 positions match TRBD1. Germline CDR1 is ENHRY and CDR2 is SYGVKD. The length of the CDR3 is 14 residues. The V segment lost 3 bases and the J segment 3 bases; nucleotides outside the gene matches: 2. CDR3 region: CAISDTGGEETQYF. The CDR3, as DNA: TGTGCCATCAGTGATACAGGGGGCGAAGAGACCCAGTACTTC.

V is TRBV5-1 and J is TRBJ1-1, with D hard to call. Germline V gives CDR1 SGHRS, CDR2 YFSETQ. V lost 4 bases and J 7 bases, leaving 17 bases between the germline ends. This CDR3 contains 14 residues. The CDR3 DNA is TGCGCCAGCAGCCTTCCGGGTCCCCGTGTTGAAGCTTTCTTT. Its protein is CASSLPGPRVEAFF.

In this sample, this clone turned up a few times. The rearrangement uses TRBV25-1 and TRBJ2-1; 8 nucleotides agree with TRBD2. The CDR3 length is 15 residues. J lost 4 bases, V lost 4 bases, and 6 bases had no gene match. Germline V gene data show CDR1 as MGHDK and CDR2 as SYGVNS. The CDR3 DNA follows: TGTGCCAGCAGTGGGGGGGGACTAGTTTACAATGAGCAGTTCTTC. Translation: CASSGGGLVYNEQFF.

The chain has TRBV30 and TRBJ1-1, with D possibly TRBD1 on 5 matching bases. Deletions cut 2 bases from V and 6 bases from J, with 10 bases between. The CDR3 loop spans 12 amino acids. Germline CDR1 is GTSNPN and CDR2 is SVGIG (reference sequence). CDR3 loop: CAWSWGLAEAFF. The CDR3 region has the DNA TGTGCCTGGAGTTGGGGCTTGGCTGAAGCTTTCTTT.

This clone was detected only a few times. The chain links TRBV14 to TRBJ2-3, with D unclear. The CDR3 has 13 amino acids. The ends were cut back, 0 bases at V and 4 bases at J, with 5 bases in the middle. Germline CDR1 is SGHDN and CDR2 is FVKESK. The DNA for the CDR3 is TGTGCCAGCAGCCAAGATCTGTCAGATACGCAGTATTTT. This sequence encodes CASSQDLSDTQYF.

This clone was observed a handful of times. This sequence joins TRBV5-1 and TRBJ2-1; 7 nucleotides align to TRBD1. Germline CDR1 SGHRS, CDR2 YFSETQ. J gave up 8 bases and V 5 bases, and 10 bases lay outside the gene matches. The CDR3 sequence is 14 residues long. The CDR3: CASSFGTAPYEQFF. The DNA for the CDR3 is TGCGCCAGCAGTTTCGGGACAGCACCTTATGAGCAGTTCTTC.

This clone has more than one count but fewer than ten. This chain joins TRBV6-4 and TRBJ2-1, with 7 bases matching TRBD1. In germline, CDR1 is MRHNA, CDR2 SNTAGT. V shed 6 bases and J 6 bases; nucleotides not matched to a gene: 5. The CDR3 has 13 residues. The chain's CDR3 is CASRSTGANEQFF. In nucleotides, the CDR3 is TGTGCCAGCAGATCTACAGGGGCCAATGAGCAGTTCTTC.

The V and J genes are TRBV19 and TRBJ1-2; no reliable D call. Germline CDR1 LNHDA, CDR2 SQIVND (reference sequence). The V end lost 6 bases, the J end lost 5 bases, and 10 bases lay between the germline ends. The CDR3 contains 12 residues. The CDR3 reads CASRRDWYGYTF. As DNA, the CDR3 is TGTGCCAGTAGGAGAGACTGGTATGGCTACACCTTC.

This clone was found a few times. This chain joins TRBV5-4 and TRBJ2-1; possible D gene TRBD1, 5 bases. The CDR3 totals 13 residues. With 4 bases removed from V and 7 bases from J, the gap between germline ends came to 12 bases. Germline assignment: CDR1 SGHNT and CDR2 YYREEE (reference sequence). CDR3 region: CASSPGAWNEQFF. The CDR3 DNA follows: TGTGCCAGCAGCCCTGGGGCGTGGAATGAGCAGTTCTTC.

This chain joins TRBV7-2 and TRBJ1-2; 8 nucleotides align to TRBD1. V trimming: 0 bases; J trimming: 3 bases; junction bases outside the gene matches: 3. This CDR3 is built from 15 residues. From germline, CDR1 is SGHTA and CDR2 FQGNSA. The CDR3 reads CASSLATGQDYGYTF. The CDR3 coding sequence is TGTGCCAGCAGCTTAGCCACGGGACAGGACTATGGCTACACCTTC.

V usage is TRBV29-1 and J usage is TRBJ2-3; 8 nucleotides align to TRBD1. J gave up 4 bases and V 5 bases, and 5 bases lay outside the gene matches. Per germline, CDR1 SQVTM and CDR2 ANQGSEA. The CDR3 consists of 13 residues. The CDR3, as DNA: TGCAGCGTTTCAGGGGGCCGCGCAGATACGCAGTATTTT. Encoded protein: CSVSGGRADTQYF.

The V call is TRBV28, the J call TRBJ2-6, with 7 nucleotides matching TRBD1. The CDR3 has 14 amino acids. V was clipped by 7 bases and J by 4 bases; unmatched bases: 4. In germline, CDR1 is MDHEN, CDR2 SYDVKM. CDR3 in DNA: TGTGCCAGCAAGGGGGCATCGGGGGCCAACGTCCTGACTTTC. This translates into CASKGASGANVLTF.

The chain recombines TRBV2 with TRBJ1-4; TRBD1 agrees at 7 bases. With 7 bases clipped from V and 5 bases from J, the junction kept 10 bases outside the gene matches. The CDR3 length is 15 residues. The germline V gene encodes CDR1 SNHLY and CDR2 FYNNEI. The CDR3 coding sequence is TGTGCCAGCACCTATCCGGGACAGCAAAATGAAAAACTGTTTTTT. This gives the protein CASTYPGQQNEKLFF.

This clone was counted between two and nine times. The chain combines TRBV7-9 with TRBJ2-1; D gene unclear. The V end was cut by 0 bases, the J end by 3 bases, with 6 bases between. There are 14 residues in the CDR3. Per germline, CDR1 SEHNR and CDR2 FQNEAQ (reference sequence). CDR3 DNA sequence: TGTGCCAGCAGCTTAGCGAGTTACTACAATGAGCAGTTCTTC. Translating it yields CASSLASYYNEQFF.

The chain has TRBV18 and TRBJ1-6, with 7 positions matching TRBD1. Germline V gene lookup returns CDR1 KGHSH and CDR2 LQKENI. The CDR3 has 16 residues. Trimming took 2 bases from V and 7 from J; bases not matched to a gene: 8. In DNA form, the CDR3 reads TGTGCCAGCTCACCATTACCCGACAGGGCAAATTCACCCCTCCACTTT. Translating gives CASSPLPDRANSPLHF. Full variable domain (remainder filled in from reference TRBV18 and TRBJ1-6): NAGVMQNPRHLVRRRGQEARLRCSPMKGHSHVYWYRQLPEEGLKFMVYLQKENIIDESGMPKERFSAEFPKEGPSILRIQQVVRGDSAAYFCASSPLPDRANSPLHFGNGTRLTVT.

The V gene is TRBV10-3, the J gene TRBJ1-4, with TRBD1 matching 7 bases. J lost 6 bases, V lost 6 bases, and 7 bases had no gene match. Germline V gene sequence: CDR1 ENHRY, CDR2 SYGVKD. This CDR3 spans 14 amino acids. The CDR3 DNA is TGTGCCATCAGCAAGACAGGGCCCGATGAAAAACTGTTTTTT. It codes for CAISKTGPDEKLFF.

This clone has more than one count but fewer than ten. V is TRBV29-1 and J is TRBJ2-3, with TRBD2 identical over 10 bases. The CDR3 has 15 residues. V lost 6 bases and J lost 2; bases outside the gene matches: 8. Per germline, CDR1 SQVTM and CDR2 ANQGSEA. CDR3 amino acids: CSVFSGGWDTDTQYF. The CDR3 coding sequence is TGCAGCGTGTTTAGCGGGGGGTGGGACACAGATACGCAGTATTTT.

The chain uses TRBV7-6 and TRBJ1-1; possible D gene TRBD1, 5 bases. Deletions cut 5 bases from V and 8 bases from J, with 15 bases between. The length of the CDR3 is 13 residues. Per the germline V gene, CDR1 is SGHVS and CDR2 is FNYEAQ. The CDR3 here is CASSPVGGGEAFF. As DNA, the CDR3 is TGTGCCAGCAGCCCGGTGGGGGGGGGAGAAGCTTTCTTT.